The entry that follows covers one T cell receptor (beta chain) sequence. Its antigen is not known. This sample was included in a study of T cell responses to AZD1222 COVID-19 vaccine. Study findings and constraints: After the peak T cell response, and only then, were repertoires sampled.

Produced via immunoSEQ multiplex PCR; TCRdb's table is partial and in-frame only. The top ten hold 7.5% to 9.5% of the sample, which has about 100,000 clones, 92% seen once. Germline trimming cut 1 base from V and 1 base from J; bases unmatched to any gene: 4. There are 17 residues in the CDR3. Germline CDR1 SGHDT, CDR2 YYEEEE. This chain joins TRBV5-6 and TRBJ2-5; the match to TRBD2 covers 13 bases. The sequence came from an adult who received the AZD1222 COVID-19 vaccine. Specimen: peripheral blood, collected 28 days after the second AZD1222 dose. The chain's CDR3 is CASSLRLAGGFQETQYF. As DNA, the CDR3 is TGTGCCAGCAGCTTGAGACTAGCGGGAGGTTTCCAAGAGACCCAGTACTTC.